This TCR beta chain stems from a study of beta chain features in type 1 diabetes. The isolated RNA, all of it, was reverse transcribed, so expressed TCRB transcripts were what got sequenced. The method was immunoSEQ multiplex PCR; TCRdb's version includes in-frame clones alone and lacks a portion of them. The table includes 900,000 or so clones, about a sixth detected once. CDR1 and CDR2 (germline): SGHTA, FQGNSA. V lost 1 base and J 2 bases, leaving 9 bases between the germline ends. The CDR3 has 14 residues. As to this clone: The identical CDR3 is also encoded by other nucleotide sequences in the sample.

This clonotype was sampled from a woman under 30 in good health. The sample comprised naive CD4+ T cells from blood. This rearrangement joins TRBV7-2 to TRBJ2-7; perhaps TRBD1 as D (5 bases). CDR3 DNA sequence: TGTGCCAGCAGCTTAGTCCAGGGCGCCTACGAGCAGTACTTC. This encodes CASSLVQGAYEQYF.